This T cell receptor (beta chain) derives from a study of blood T cell repertoires in COVID-19. Study context: COVID-19 samples, acute and convalescent, were from the United States, Italy and Spain. T cells, B-cell-depleted T cells, or PBMCs supplied cDNA or gDNA.

This clone occurred a few times. Original data processing: Quantification of nucleated cells was approximated via reference gene primer amplification. Profiled with immunoSEQ multiplex PCR; TCRdb holds only in-frame clones, not every one. That table furnishes V, J and clone size, whereas the DNA furnished D and trimming. The sample records 350,000 to 550,000 clones, roughly 90% being singletons. The TCR originated in a woman aged 25-40 years with acute or convalescent COVID-19. The sequencing sample was made of peripheral blood.

The DNA of the CDR3 is TGTGCCAGCAGTTTGGTTCTATCCGGACTACCGACTCGTGGCTACACCTTC. It specifies CASSLVLSGLPTRGYTF. The chain combines TRBV27 with TRBJ1-2; D is ambiguous. V was trimmed by 3 bases and J by 7 bases, leaving 24 bases between them. This CDR3 comprises 17 residues. CDR1 is MNHEY, CDR2 SMNVEV, per germline (reference sequence).